A single T cell receptor beta chain is shown here with its context. This sample was taken from a study of T-cell reconstitution after alpha-beta-depleted transplantation in children. The CDR3 runs 12 residues. CDR1 is SEHNR, CDR2 FQNEAQ, per germline (reference sequence). V lost 5 bases and J lost 6, with 11 bases in between. Unique molecular identifiers featured in how the TCRbeta library was prepared. A single record per CDR3 protein comes from TCRdb applying MiXCR to the PCR reads. The sample carries around 340,000 distinct CDR3 sequences, about 14% recorded once. The rearrangement joins TRBV7-9 to TRBJ2-7; the D gene is possibly TRBD2 (6 bases). The sample in question was PBMCs, obtained from the stem cell graft. This receptor was obtained from a human donor who donated a stem cell graft to a child with Fanconi anemia. For the CDR3, the DNA is TGTGCCAGCAGCCAGGTGGAGGGCGAGCAGTACGTC. Protein product: CASSQVEGEQYV.